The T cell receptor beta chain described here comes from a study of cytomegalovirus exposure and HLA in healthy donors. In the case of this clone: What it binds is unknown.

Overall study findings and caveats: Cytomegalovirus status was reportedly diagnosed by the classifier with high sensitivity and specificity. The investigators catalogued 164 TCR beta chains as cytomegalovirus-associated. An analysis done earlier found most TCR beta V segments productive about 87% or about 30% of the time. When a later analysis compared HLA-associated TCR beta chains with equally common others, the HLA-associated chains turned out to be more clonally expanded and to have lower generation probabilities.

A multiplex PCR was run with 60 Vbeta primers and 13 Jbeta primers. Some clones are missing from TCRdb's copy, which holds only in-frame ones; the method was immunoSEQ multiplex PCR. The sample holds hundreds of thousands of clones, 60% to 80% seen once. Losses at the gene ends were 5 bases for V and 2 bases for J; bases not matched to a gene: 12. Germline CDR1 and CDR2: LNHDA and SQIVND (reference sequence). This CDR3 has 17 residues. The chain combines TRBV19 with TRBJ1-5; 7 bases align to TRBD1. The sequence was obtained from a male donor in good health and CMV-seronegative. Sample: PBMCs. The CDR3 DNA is TGTGCCAGTAGTCTACGGGACAGCCTAAGCGGCAATCAGCCCCAGCATTTT. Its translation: CASSLRDSLSGNQPQHF.